This TCR beta chain was obtained from a study of blood T cells in healthy people across ages. Study-level findings and limits: Diversity of TCR beta correlated strongly with naive T cell percentage.

Note on this clonotype: Its antigen is not identified.

It was with a sample-barcoded 5' primer and a J-beta primer mix that a second PCR of roughly 7 to 12 cycles was run. Template switching added a 12-random-nucleotide identifier to every cDNA molecule. CDR3-containing paired-end reads numbering at least 2.5 million came from each sample. TCRdb re-called the 5' RACE reads through MiXCR, storing one row per CDR3 protein. The repertoire holds over a million distinct CDR3 sequences, with roughly 59% as singletons. At least 5 micrograms of total RNA were extracted per sample. Input material: blood. This clonotype was obtained from a man younger than 30 in good health.

The CDR3 reads CASSQGLESYEQYF. The CDR3 nucleotides are TGCGCCAGCAGCCAAGGGCTAGAATCCTACGAGCAGTACTTC. This rearrangement joins TRBV4-3 to TRBJ2-7; D uncertain. The length of the CDR3 is 14 residues. CDR1 is LGHNA, CDR2 YSLEER, per germline. Trimming left V 1 base short and J 1 base short, with 8 bases between.